This T cell receptor beta chain is drawn from a study of response to subunit inactivated influenza vaccine. This clonotype was counted ten times or more. One entry per CDR3 protein, called by TCRdb with MiXCR from the RT-PCR reads. This sample has hundreds of thousands of distinct CDR3 sequences, with over 9% found just once. The CDR3 contains 14 residues. The germline CDR1 and CDR2 sequences are LNHNV and YYDKDF (reference sequence). Trimming shortened V by 0 bases and J by 7 bases, and 12 bases separated the two germline ends. The same sample was also studied in work on T cells expressing NK-cell markers. From that study: With UMIs, 5'RACE template switching was used to make TCR beta cDNA. Sorted CD3+CD56+NKG2C+, CD3+CD56+NKG2C- and CD3+CD56-NKG2C+ T cells provided the TCR beta repertoires. In the group of eight sequenced donors, seven were HCMV-seropositive and one was seronegative. In a few donors, dominant clonotypes made up roughly 28.3-65% of CD3+CD56-NKG2C+ cells. Clarity on HCMV specificity was lacking for the expanded NKG2C+ T cell clones.

The starting material was PBMCs from blood, obtained on the day of vaccination. This rearrangement joins TRBV15 to TRBJ1-1; TRBD1 is a possible D gene (5 bases). The sequence was obtained from a man aged 50 to 59 who received an inactivated influenza vaccine. DNA for the CDR3: TGTGCCACCAGCAGAGATCTTCAGGGCGGTGAAGCTTTCTTT. Its translation: CATSRDLQGGEAFF.